The 11 T cell receptor beta chains in this list originate from one sample, sequenced in a study of cytomegalovirus exposure and HLA in healthy donors. The study ran its PCR with 60 Vbeta and 13 Jbeta primers. Only in-frame clones appear in the TCRdb table, and some are missing; sequencing was by immunoSEQ multiplex PCR. There are 85,000 to 120,000 clones in the sample; 70% to 85% occur only once, and around 3.4% lies in the top ten. The sequencing sample was made of PBMCs. These receptors were obtained from a man aged 60-69 years in good health and CMV-seronegative.

The CDR3 loop reads CAIKGTSGAYEQYF. The CDR3 DNA follows: TGTGCCATCAAAGGGACTAGCGGGGCCTACGAGCAGTACTTC. J is TRBJ2-7 and V is TRBV10-3; 13 bases align to TRBD2. The CDR3 is 14 residues long. The germline gives CDR1 ENHRY, CDR2 SYGVKD. V dropped 7 bases and J dropped 2; count of bases not matched to a gene: 2.

This clone was observed a handful of times. The CDR3 DNA reads as TGTGCCAGCAGTTACGGAGGGGGGGATGGAGCTTTCTTT. Its translation is CASSYGGGDGAFF. The chain is built from TRBV6-5 and TRBJ1-1; a possible D gene is TRBD1 (6 bases). Trimming pared 2 bases from V and 10 bases from J, leaving 14 bases between. The germline V gene has CDR1 MNHEY and CDR2 SVGAGI. CDR3 length: 13 residues.

This chain uses TRBV2 with TRBJ1-2, with D perhaps TRBD1 (6 bases). The germline V gene encodes CDR1 SNHLY and CDR2 FYNNEI. Between the trimmed V and J ends, which lost 4 bases and 8 bases, there was a span of 11 bases. The CDR3 consists of 12 residues. The CDR3 DNA reads TGTGCCAGCAGTGGACAGGTGTTAGGCTACACCTTC. It specifies CASSGQVLGYTF.

The V call is TRBV18, the J call TRBJ2-5; 8 nucleotides line up with TRBD2. J was trimmed by 1 base and V by 3 bases; bases with no gene match: 7. This CDR3 region has 16 residues. The germline CDR1 and CDR2 sequences are KGHSH and LQKENI. Written as DNA, the CDR3 is TGTGCCAGCTCACCCCTAACGGGGGGGACCCAAGAGACCCAGTACTTC. As protein: CASSPLTGGTQETQYF.

This chain uses TRBV7-2 with TRBJ1-2; 8 bases map to TRBD1. This CDR3 is 14 amino acids long. V shed 5 bases and J 0 bases; nucleotides not matched to a gene: 2. Germline V lookup: CDR1 SGHTA, CDR2 FQGNSA. The CDR3 region is CASSPDRANYGYTF. Written as DNA, the CDR3 is TGTGCCAGCAGCCCGGACAGGGCTAACTATGGCTACACCTTC.

The chain employs TRBV10-1 and TRBJ1-2; no firm D call. CDR1 is WNHNN and CDR2 is SYGVQD in the germline V gene (reference sequence). The CDR3 totals 14 residues. V was pared by 8 bases and J by 3 bases, with 16 bases between. The CDR3, as DNA: TGCGCCAGCCTACTCGGGGATGGAGACTATGGCTACACCTTC. Protein product: CASLLGDGDYGYTF.

This chain connects TRBV7-8 to TRBJ1-2; the match to TRBD1 covers 8 bases. The CDR3 contains 15 residues. With 2 bases clipped from V and 8 bases from J, the junction kept 10 bases outside the gene matches. Germline lookup yields CDR1 SGHVS and CDR2 FQNEAQ. CDR3 loop: CASSLRTGSISGYTF. The CDR3 DNA reads TGTGCCAGCAGCTTAAGGACAGGGTCAATAAGCGGCTACACCTTC.

The V call is TRBV27, the J call TRBJ1-4; D is ambiguous. The CDR3 consists of 13 residues. In germline, CDR1 is MNHEY, CDR2 SMNVEV (reference sequence). Deletions cut 1 base from V and 5 bases from J, with 5 bases between. CDR3 sequence reads: CASSLFRNEKLFF. The CDR3 DNA sequence: TGTGCCAGCAGTTTATTTCGGAATGAAAAACTGTTTTTT.

The V and J genes are TRBV19 and TRBJ1-5; possible D gene TRBD1, 5 bases. CDR1 and CDR2 from the germline V gene are LNHDA and SQIVND (reference sequence). V was clipped by 7 bases and J by 1 base, with 17 bases between them. The CDR3 spans 16 residues. Here the CDR3 DNA reads TGTGCCAGTAAAGGAGTGGACATAACAAGCAATCAGCCCCAGCATTTT. Translation gives CASKGVDITSNQPQHF.

This chain links TRBV4-3 with TRBJ1-6; 7 bases agree with TRBD1. V shed 3 bases and J 3 bases; nucleotides not matched to a gene: 8. Germline loops: CDR1 LGHNA, CDR2 YSLEER. CDR3 length: 17 residues. The CDR3 loop is CASSQVTGTLYNSPLHF. The CDR3 DNA follows: TGCGCCAGCAGCCAGGTGACAGGGACCCTCTATAATTCACCCCTCCACTTT.

The chain employs TRBV6-1 and TRBJ1-2; 9 nucleotides agree with TRBD1. Per germline, CDR1 MNHNS and CDR2 SASEGT. V lost 6 bases, J lost 7 bases, and 9 bases stayed unmatched. There are 14 residues in the CDR3. The CDR3 DNA sequence: TGTGCCAGCAGAGAAACAGGGGGCCCCAGTGGCTACACCTTC. Protein product: CASRETGGPSGYTF.